The clone carrying this T cell receptor beta chain has only a few counts. What it binds is not known. The data stem from a study of CD8 T cells in ankylosing spondylitis. General study points: CD8+ by phenotype, disease-linked clones were relatively rare in peripheral blood. According to the report, clones linked to the disease were significantly enriched in matched synovial fluid samples taken from ankylosing spondylitis patients. Made up of fewer than ten highly homologous variants, a TCR beta motif appeared characteristic of ankylosing spondylitis blood.

V lost 7 bases, J lost 5 bases, and 6 bases stayed unmatched. This CDR3 spans 15 amino acids. Looked up from germline, CDR1 is SQVTM and CDR2 is ANQGSEA. TCRdb reprocessed the 5' RACE reads with MiXCR, giving one entry per CDR3 protein. The profile shows 450,000 to 550,000 distinct CDR3 sequences, over 4% of them singletons. Sequencing was performed on blood, either unsorted or a sorted T cell fraction (not recorded which). The TCR comes from a male donor with ankylosing spondylitis. The chain joins TRBV29-1 to TRBJ2-1; 15 bases line up with TRBD2. CDR3 nucleotide sequence: TGCAGCGCCCCGGGACTAGCGGGAGGTAACAATGAGCAGTTCTTC. It translates to CSAPGLAGGNNEQFF.